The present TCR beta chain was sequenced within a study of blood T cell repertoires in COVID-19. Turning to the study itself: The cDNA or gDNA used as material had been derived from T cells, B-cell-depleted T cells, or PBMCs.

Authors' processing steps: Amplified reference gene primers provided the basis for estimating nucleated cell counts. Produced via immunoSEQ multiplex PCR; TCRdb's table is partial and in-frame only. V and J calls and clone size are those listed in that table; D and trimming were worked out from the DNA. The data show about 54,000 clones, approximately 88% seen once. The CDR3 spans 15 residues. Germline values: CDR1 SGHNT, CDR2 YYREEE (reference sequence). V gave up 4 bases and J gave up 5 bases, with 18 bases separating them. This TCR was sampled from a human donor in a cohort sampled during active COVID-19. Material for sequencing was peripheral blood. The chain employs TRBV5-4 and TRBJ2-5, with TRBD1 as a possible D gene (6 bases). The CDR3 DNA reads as TGTGCCAGCAGCCCTGAACCGGACAGACTGGAGACCCAGTACTTC. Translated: CASSPEPDRLETQYF.